A selection of T cell receptor beta chains follows, all from one sample in a study of Ad26.COV2.S vaccination and SARS-CoV-2 variants. Generated by immunoSEQ multiplex PCR, the TCRdb table keeps only in-frame clones and is missing some. This sample has about 470,000 clones; 90% occur once, and the top ten carry approximately 4.3%. The sequenced sample was peripheral blood, obtained in a trial of Ad26.COV2.S vaccine versus placebo. These receptors were taken from a person between 18 and 65 years old who received the Ad26.COV2.S COVID-19 vaccine or a placebo. Each CDR3 is given with its conserved first and last residue. D genes are given only for firm matches. Size tells how often a clone was seen (once, few, many) or the class of an expanded clone, and some rows leave it out.

J: TRBJ2-7
size: -
V: TRBV20-1
D: TRBD2
CDR3: CSASREGSGGRGEQYF
DNA: TGCAGTGCTAGTAGAGAGGGGAGCGGGGGACGGGGAGAGCAGTACTTC

J: TRBJ1-1
size: -
V: TRBV5-4
D: -
CDR3: CASSPRGGRMNTEAFF
DNA: TGTGCCAGCAGCCCCCGAGGGGGGCGAATGAACACTGAAGCTTTCTTT

J: TRBJ1-5
size: -
V: TRBV7-2
D: TRBD1
CDR3: CASSVTGDSNQPQHF
DNA: TGTGCCAGCAGCGTGACAGGGGATAGCAATCAGCCCCAGCATTTT

J: TRBJ1-2
size: -
V: TRBV5-1
D: -
CDR3: CASSSKPRRDTSLYGYTF
DNA: TGCGCCAGCAGCTCCAAACCACGCCGGGACACAAGCCTCTATGGCTACACCTTC

J: TRBJ2-1
size: -
V: TRBV27
D: TRBD2
CDR3: CASSDPGRDEQFF
DNA: TGTGCCAGCAGTGACCCCGGGAGGGATGAGCAGTTCTTC

J: TRBJ1-2
size: -
V: TRBV9
D: TRBD1
CDR3: CASSLGGENYGYTF
DNA: TGTGCCAGCAGCCTAGGGGGCGAGAACTATGGCTACACCTTC

J: TRBJ2-7
size: -
V: TRBV15
D: -
CDR3: CATSRDRADEQYF
DNA: TGTGCCACCAGCAGAGACAGGGCTGACGAGCAGTACTTC

J: TRBJ2-5
size: -
V: TRBV27
D: -
CDR3: CASSSGGDETQYF
DNA: TGTGCCAGCAGTTCGGGGGGCGATGAGACCCAGTACTTC

J: TRBJ2-2
size: once
V: TRBV27
D: -
CDR3: CAGKNRETGELFF
DNA: TGTGCCGGAAAGAACAGGGAGACCGGGGAGCTGTTTTTT

J: TRBJ1-5
size: few
V: TRBV2
D: -
CDR3: CASSQTQSNQPQHF
DNA: TGTGCCAGCAGCCAAACACAGAGCAATCAGCCCCAGCATTTT

J: TRBJ2-7
size: -
V: TRBV5-1
D: -
CDR3: CASSLTGNEQYF
DNA: TGCGCCAGCAGCTTGACAGGGAACGAGCAGTACTTC

J: TRBJ2-1
size: -
V: TRBV27
D: TRBD1
CDR3: CASTTGTGSNEQFF
DNA: TGTGCCAGCACCACCGGGACAGGGTCCAATGAGCAGTTCTTC

J: TRBJ2-7
size: -
V: TRBV19
D: TRBD1
CDR3: CASSIGGQGPYEQYF
DNA: TGTGCCAGTAGTATCGGCGGACAGGGACCCTACGAGCAGTACTTC

J: TRBJ1-1
size: -
V: TRBV5-1
D: -
CDR3: CASSPDKGNTEAFF
DNA: TGCGCCAGCAGCCCCGACAAGGGGAACACTGAAGCTTTCTTT

J: TRBJ2-5
size: once
V: TRBV2
D: -
CDR3: CASKGIKLPKETQYF
DNA: TGTGCCAGCAAAGGGATTAAACTACCCAAAGAGACCCAGTACTTC

J: TRBJ2-6
size: once
V: TRBV5-4
D: -
CDR3: CASSGGTDSGANVLTF
DNA: TGTGCCAGCAGCGGCGGGACTGACTCTGGGGCCAACGTCCTGACTTTC

J: TRBJ2-4
size: -
V: TRBV7-2
D: -
CDR3: CASSPGLQAKNIQYF
DNA: TGTGCCAGCAGCCCGGGACTTCAAGCCAAAAACATTCAGTACTTC

J: TRBJ2-3
size: -
V: TRBV19
D: -
CDR3: CASSKGGPGGTDTQYF
DNA: TGTGCCAGTAGTAAAGGTGGCCCGGGAGGCACAGATACGCAGTATTTT

J: TRBJ2-2
size: -
V: TRBV27
D: TRBD2
CDR3: CASSPRGLAGTGELFF
DNA: TGTGCCAGCAGCCCACGGGGGCTAGCGGGTACCGGGGAGCTGTTTTTT

J: TRBJ2-3
size: -
V: TRBV27
D: -
CDR3: CASRSTGDTQYF
DNA: TGTGCCAGCAGATCGACTGGAGATACGCAGTATTTT

J: TRBJ2-1
size: -
V: TRBV6-5
D: TRBD2
CDR3: CASSLGLAHNEQFF
DNA: TGTGCCAGCAGCCTGGGACTAGCCCACAATGAGCAGTTCTTC

J: TRBJ1-4
size: -
V: TRBV15
D: -
CDR3: CATSWDTATNEKLFF
DNA: TGTGCCACCAGCTGGGACACCGCAACTAATGAAAAACTGTTTTTT

J: TRBJ2-7
size: -
V: TRBV7-8
D: TRBD1
CDR3: CASSLALRTGREQYF
DNA: TGTGCCAGCAGCTTAGCGCTTAGGACAGGGAGGGAGCAGTACTTC

J: TRBJ2-1
size: -
V: TRBV27
D: TRBD2
CDR3: CASSQTSGKYNEQFF
DNA: TGTGCCAGCAGCCAGACTAGCGGGAAGTACAATGAGCAGTTCTTC

J: TRBJ1-2
size: -
V: TRBV2
D: -
CDR3: CATNSDEGNYGYTF
DNA: TGTGCCACAAACTCCGACGAAGGGAACTATGGCTACACCTTC

J: TRBJ1-2
size: -
V: TRBV12-3/TRBV12-4
D: -
CDR3: CASSLVVYGYTF
DNA: TGTGCCAGCAGTTTAGTGGTCTATGGCTACACCTTC

J: TRBJ2-5
size: -
V: TRBV28
D: -
CDR3: CASSFSGEGETQYF
DNA: TGTGCCAGCAGTTTTTCGGGAGAGGGGGAGACCCAGTACTTC

J: TRBJ2-7
size: -
V: TRBV19
D: -
CDR3: CASSSGHLSYEQYF
DNA: TGTGCCAGTAGTTCGGGACACCTCTCCTACGAGCAGTACTTC

J: TRBJ2-3
size: -
V: TRBV30
D: -
CDR3: CAWTGITDTQYF
DNA: TGTGCCTGGACGGGGATAACAGATACGCAGTATTTT

J: TRBJ2-1
size: -
V: TRBV10-3
D: -
CDR3: CAISSDNEQFF
DNA: TGTGCCATCAGCAGCGACAATGAGCAGTTCTTC

J: TRBJ2-1
size: -
V: TRBV5-4
D: -
CDR3: CASSSARLIYNEQFF
DNA: TGTGCCAGCAGCTCCGCCCGATTGATTTACAATGAGCAGTTCTTC

J: TRBJ2-2
size: once
V: TRBV9
D: TRBD2
CDR3: CASRGLAGEGNTGELFF
DNA: TGTGCCAGCAGGGGACTAGCGGGAGAGGGGAACACCGGGGAGCTGTTTTTT

J: TRBJ1-1
size: -
V: TRBV6-5
D: -
CDR3: CASSPTGNTEAFF
DNA: TGTGCCAGCAGCCCGACAGGGAACACTGAAGCTTTCTTT

J: TRBJ1-2
size: once
V: TRBV10-1
D: TRBD1
CDR3: CASSGHSAGTGKGYGYTF
DNA: TGCGCCAGCAGTGGACACTCGGCCGGGACAGGGAAGGGCTATGGCTACACCTTC

J: TRBJ1-1
size: -
V: TRBV3-1/TRBV3-2
D: TRBD1
CDR3: CASSRGTDTEAFF
DNA: TGTGCCAGCAGCCGAGGGACAGACACTGAAGCTTTCTTT

J: TRBJ2-7
size: -
V: TRBV5-5
D: -
CDR3: CASSSSQGNYEQYF
DNA: TGTGCCAGCAGCTCTTCCCAGGGGAACTACGAGCAGTACTTC

J: TRBJ2-1
size: -
V: TRBV3-1/TRBV3-2
D: -
CDR3: CASSQPYNEQFF
DNA: TGTGCCAGCAGCCAGCCCTACAATGAGCAGTTCTTC

J: TRBJ2-7
size: -
V: TRBV19
D: TRBD1
CDR3: CASSTGGYEQYF
DNA: TGTGCCAGTAGTACAGGGGGCTACGAGCAGTACTTC

J: TRBJ1-1
size: -
V: TRBV15
D: -
CDR3: CATSRGPSAFF
DNA: TGTGCCACCAGCAGGGGCCCGTCAGCTTTCTTT

J: TRBJ2-1
size: once
V: TRBV4-2
D: -
CDR3: CASSQEGVGDYNEQFF
DNA: TGTGCCAGCAGCCAAGAGGGGGTGGGGGACTACAATGAGCAGTTCTTC

J: TRBJ2-3
size: -
V: TRBV6-2/TRBV6-3
D: -
CDR3: CASSYEGIFTDTQYF
DNA: TGTGCCAGCAGTTACGAAGGGATCTTCACAGATACGCAGTATTTT

J: TRBJ1-2
size: -
V: TRBV19
D: -
CDR3: CASSIRGAYGYTF
DNA: TGTGCCAGTAGTATACGAGGGGCCTATGGCTACACCTTC

J: TRBJ2-3
size: -
V: TRBV18
D: -
CDR3: CASSLDRQPDTQYF
DNA: TGTGCCAGCTCACTCGACAGGCAACCAGATACGCAGTATTTT

J: TRBJ2-7
size: -
V: TRBV5-4
D: -
CDR3: CASSLPSSDEQYF
DNA: TGTGCCAGCAGCTTGCCATCCAGCGACGAGCAGTACTTC

J: TRBJ2-5
size: -
V: TRBV3-1/TRBV3-2
D: TRBD1
CDR3: CASSRRQGLRRETQYF
DNA: TGTGCCAGCAGCCGTAGACAGGGGTTGCGAAGAGAGACCCAGTACTTC

J: TRBJ2-3
size: -
V: TRBV5-1
D: TRBD2
CDR3: CASSSSWTSGRAEVPDTQYF
DNA: TGCGCCAGCAGCTCTTCCTGGACTAGCGGGAGGGCCGAAGTCCCAGATACGCAGTATTTT

J: TRBJ2-7
size: once
V: TRBV15
D: -
CDR3: CATSRAQPGSGEQYF
DNA: TGTGCCACCAGCAGAGCACAGCCGGGCTCCGGCGAGCAGTACTTC

J: TRBJ2-7
size: -
V: TRBV28
D: -
CDR3: CASSLTRPGYEQYF
DNA: TGTGCCAGCAGTTTAACAAGACCGGGCTACGAGCAGTACTTC

J: TRBJ2-7
size: -
V: TRBV27
D: -
CDR3: CASSSSGSYEQYF
DNA: TGTGCCAGCAGTTCATCAGGGTCCTACGAGCAGTACTTC

J: TRBJ2-1
size: -
V: TRBV4-2
D: TRBD1
CDR3: CASSQEARGQGNEQFF
DNA: TGTGCCAGCAGCCAAGAGGCCAGGGGGCAGGGTAATGAGCAGTTCTTC

J: TRBJ1-5
size: -
V: TRBV29-1
D: -
CDR3: CSVEVGDNNQPQHF
DNA: TGCAGCGTTGAAGTTGGGGATAACAATCAGCCCCAGCATTTT

J: TRBJ2-7
size: -
V: TRBV6-5
D: TRBD1
CDR3: CASGRSDRAVYEQYF
DNA: TGTGCCAGCGGCCGCTCGGACAGGGCGGTATACGAGCAGTACTTC

J: TRBJ2-1
size: -
V: TRBV27
D: -
CDR3: CASSLSVIVSYNEQFF
DNA: TGTGCCAGCAGTTTATCTGTAATAGTCTCCTACAATGAGCAGTTCTTC

J: TRBJ2-7
size: -
V: TRBV5-5
D: -
CDR3: CASRKGYEQYF
DNA: TGTGCCAGCAGAAAGGGTTACGAGCAGTACTTC